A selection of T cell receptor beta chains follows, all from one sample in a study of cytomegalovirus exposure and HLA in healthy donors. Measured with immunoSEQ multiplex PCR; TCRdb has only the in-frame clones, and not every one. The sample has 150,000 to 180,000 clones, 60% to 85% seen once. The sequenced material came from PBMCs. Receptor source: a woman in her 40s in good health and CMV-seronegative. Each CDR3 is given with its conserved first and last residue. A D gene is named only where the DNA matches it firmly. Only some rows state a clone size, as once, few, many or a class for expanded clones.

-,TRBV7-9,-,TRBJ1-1,CSSSLGRNQAFF,TGTTCCAGCAGCTTAGGGAGGAATCAAGCTTTCTTT
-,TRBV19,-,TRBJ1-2,CASSGLLDSGYTF,TGTGCCAGTAGTGGACTCTTAGACTCTGGCTACACCTTC
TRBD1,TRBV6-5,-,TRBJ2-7,CATRQGTSYEQYF,TGTGCCACACGACAGGGGACCTCCTACGAGCAGTACTTC
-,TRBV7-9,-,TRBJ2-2,CASSLNRANTGELFF,TGTGCCAGCAGCTTGAATCGAGCGAACACCGGGGAGCTGTTTTTT
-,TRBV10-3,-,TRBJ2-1,CAISDSDWGGTEQFF,TGTGCCATCAGTGACTCCGACTGGGGAGGTACTGAGCAGTTCTTC
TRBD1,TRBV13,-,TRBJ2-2,CASSVGQGERTGELFF,TGTGCCAGCAGCGTTGGACAGGGTGAGAGAACCGGGGAGCTGTTTTTT
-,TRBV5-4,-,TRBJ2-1,CASSKTGHDEQFF,TGTGCCAGCAGCAAAACAGGGCACGATGAGCAGTTCTTC
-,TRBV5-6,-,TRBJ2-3,CASSLGGAVPTDTQYF,TGTGCCAGCAGCTTGGGGGGCGCGGTCCCCACAGATACGCAGTATTTT
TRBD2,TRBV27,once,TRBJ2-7,CASSPQGLAQTYEQYF,TGTGCCAGCAGTCCGCAGGGACTAGCGCAAACCTACGAGCAGTACTTC
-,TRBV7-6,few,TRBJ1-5,CASSLRAVGGNQPQHF,TGTGCCAGCAGCTTACGGGCCGTGGGAGGCAATCAGCCCCAGCATTTT